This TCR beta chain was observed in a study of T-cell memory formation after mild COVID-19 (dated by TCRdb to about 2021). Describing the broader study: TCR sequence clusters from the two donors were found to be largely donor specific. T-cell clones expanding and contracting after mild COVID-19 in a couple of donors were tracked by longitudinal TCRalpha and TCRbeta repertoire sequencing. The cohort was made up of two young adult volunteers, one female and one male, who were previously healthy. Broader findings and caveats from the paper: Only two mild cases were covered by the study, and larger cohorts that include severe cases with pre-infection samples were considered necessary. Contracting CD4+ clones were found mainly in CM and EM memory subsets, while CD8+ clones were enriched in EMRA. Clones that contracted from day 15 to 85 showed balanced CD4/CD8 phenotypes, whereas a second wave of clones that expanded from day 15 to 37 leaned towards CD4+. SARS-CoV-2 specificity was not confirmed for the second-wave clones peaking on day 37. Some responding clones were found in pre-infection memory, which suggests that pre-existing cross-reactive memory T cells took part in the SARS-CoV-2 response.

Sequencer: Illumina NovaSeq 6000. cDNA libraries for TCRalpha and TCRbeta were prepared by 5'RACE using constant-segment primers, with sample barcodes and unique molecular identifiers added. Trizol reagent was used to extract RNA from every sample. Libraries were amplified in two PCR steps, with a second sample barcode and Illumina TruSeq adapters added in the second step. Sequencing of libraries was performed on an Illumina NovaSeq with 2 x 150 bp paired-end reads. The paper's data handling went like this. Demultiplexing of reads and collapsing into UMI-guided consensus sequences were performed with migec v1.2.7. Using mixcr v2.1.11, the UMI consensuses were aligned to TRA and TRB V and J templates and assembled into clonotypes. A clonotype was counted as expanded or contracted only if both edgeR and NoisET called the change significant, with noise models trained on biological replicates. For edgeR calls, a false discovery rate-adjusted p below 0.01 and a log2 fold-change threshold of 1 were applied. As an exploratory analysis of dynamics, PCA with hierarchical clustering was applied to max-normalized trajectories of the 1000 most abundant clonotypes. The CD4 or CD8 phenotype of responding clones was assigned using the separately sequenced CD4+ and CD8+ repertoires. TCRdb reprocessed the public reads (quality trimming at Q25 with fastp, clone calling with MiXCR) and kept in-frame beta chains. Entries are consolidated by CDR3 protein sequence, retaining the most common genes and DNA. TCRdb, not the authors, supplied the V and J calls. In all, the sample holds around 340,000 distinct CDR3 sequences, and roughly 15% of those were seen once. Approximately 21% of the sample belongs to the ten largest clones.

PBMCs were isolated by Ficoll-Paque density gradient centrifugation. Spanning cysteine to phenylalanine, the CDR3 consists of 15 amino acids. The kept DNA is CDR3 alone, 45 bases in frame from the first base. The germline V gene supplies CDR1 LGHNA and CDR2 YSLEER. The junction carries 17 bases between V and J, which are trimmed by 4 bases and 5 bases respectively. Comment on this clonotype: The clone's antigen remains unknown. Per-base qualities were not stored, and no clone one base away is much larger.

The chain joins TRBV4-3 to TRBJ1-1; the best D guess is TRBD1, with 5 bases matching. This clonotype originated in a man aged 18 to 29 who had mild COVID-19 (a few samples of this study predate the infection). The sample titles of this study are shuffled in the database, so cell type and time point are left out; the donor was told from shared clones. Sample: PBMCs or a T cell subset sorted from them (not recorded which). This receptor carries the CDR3 CASSLVLGRGTEAFF. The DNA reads TGCGCCAGCAGCCTGGTGCTGGGGAGGGGTACTGAAGCTTTCTTT.